Below are 16 T cell receptor beta chains sequenced from a single sample in a study of cytomegalovirus exposure and HLA in healthy donors. A multiplex PCR was run with 60 Vbeta primers and 13 Jbeta primers. TCRdb keeps only in-frame clones here, not all; method: immunoSEQ multiplex PCR. The repertoire includes just over 200,000 clones, more than 65% of them detected once, and about 1.7% sits in the top ten. The specimen was PBMCs. These receptor sequences come from a middle-aged man in good health and CMV-seronegative.

The rearrangement joins TRBV5-8 to TRBJ1-2, with D perhaps TRBD1 (6 bases). The CDR3 has 17 residues. Germline V gene lookup returns CDR1 SGHTS and CDR2 YDEGEE. Trimming removed 1 base from V and 3 bases from J, with 19 bases in between. Here the CDR3 reads CASSLFGGAGKDYGYTF. The CDR3 bases are TGTGCCAGCAGCTTGTTTGGGGGGGCAGGCAAGGACTATGGCTACACCTTC.

The chain is built from TRBV6-5 and TRBJ2-7; TRBD1 aligns across 8 bases. The CDR3 runs 14 residues. Germline lookup yields CDR1 MNHEY and CDR2 SVGAGI. Trimming took 4 bases from V and 5 from J; bases not matched to a gene: 7. CDR3 DNA sequence: TGTGCCAGCAGTTCCCGGGACAGGACCCACGAGCAGTACTTC. Amino acids: CASSSRDRTHEQYF.

The chain links TRBV6-1 to TRBJ2-2; 7 bases align to TRBD1. There are 13 residues in the CDR3. The V gene end was trimmed by 10 bases and the J gene end by 1 base; junction bases not matched to a gene: 3. CDR1 MNHNS and CDR2 SASEGT come from the germline V gene. The CDR3 coding sequence is TGTGCCACCAGGACAGGGAACACCGGGGAGCTGTTTTTT. Translated, it gives CATRTGNTGELFF.

This chain connects TRBV27 to TRBJ2-7, with 7 bases fitting TRBD1. The CDR3 has 15 residues. Germline V gene sequence: CDR1 MNHEY, CDR2 SMNVEV (reference sequence). Trimming removed 5 bases from V and 2 bases from J; junction bases left unmatched: 9. CDR3 residues: CASSPWDSLTYEQYF. As DNA, the CDR3 is TGTGCCAGCAGTCCATGGGACAGTCTAACCTACGAGCAGTACTTC.

Turning to this clone: At one end, the junction sequence differs from germline, possibly due to a read error. This sample includes further DNA sequences coding for the same CDR3. This sequence joins TRBV2 and TRBJ1-1, with TRBD1 identical over 12 bases. This CDR3 region has 15 residues. CDR1 and CDR2 from the germline V gene are SNHLY and FYNNEI. The CDR3 region is CASWNRDRGLTEAFF. The CDR3 region has the DNA TGTGCCAGCTGGAACCGGGACAGGGGGCTTACTGAAGCCTTCTTT.

This clone was seen a single time. The chain carries TRBV10-1 and TRBJ2-1; 8 positions match TRBD2. CDR1 is WNHNN and CDR2 is SYGVQD in the germline V gene (reference sequence). CDR3 length equals 15 residues. J gave up 14 bases and V 2 bases, and 14 bases lay outside the gene matches. The CDR3 DNA is TGCGCCAGCAGTGAGCGACGGGGGGGGCTCTCCTCCGAGTTCTTC. Its translation: CASSERRGGLSSEFF.

This chain connects TRBV7-9 to TRBJ1-5; 7 bases are shared with TRBD1. Losses at the gene ends were 5 bases for V and 4 bases for J; bases not matched to a gene: 8. This CDR3 has 15 amino acids. Germline V gene data show CDR1 as SEHNR and CDR2 as FQNEAQ (reference sequence). The DNA for the CDR3 is TGTGCCAGCAGCCCTGAGACAGGGAAGAATCAGCCCCAGCATTTT. It specifies CASSPETGKNQPQHF. Variable domain in full (rest from reference TRBV7-9 and TRBJ1-5): DTGVSQNPRHKITKRGQNVTFRCDPISEHNRLYWYRQTLGQGPEFLTYFQNEAQLEKSRLLSDRFSAERPKGSFSTLEIQRTEQGDSAMYLCASSPETGKNQPQHFGDGTRLSIL.

CDR3 DNA: TGTGCCAGCACCCGAGGTGGACAGCTTTCCTACGAGCAGTACTTC. It specifies CASTRGGQLSYEQYF. The chain joins TRBV28 to TRBJ2-7, with D perhaps matching TRBD1 (6 bases). Trimming pared 7 bases from V and 1 base from J, leaving 17 bases between. The CDR3 is 15 amino acids. CDR1 is MDHEN, CDR2 SYDVKM, per germline.

The chain uses TRBV18 and TRBJ2-7; possible D gene TRBD2, 6 bases. The CDR3 loop spans 16 amino acids. V lost 2 bases and J 6 bases, leaving 20 bases between the germline ends. Germline CDR1 KGHSH, CDR2 LQKENI. The CDR3 sequence is CASSPWVADVRGEQYF. DNA for the CDR3: TGTGCCAGCTCACCATGGGTAGCGGACGTTAGGGGCGAGCAGTACTTC.

The V gene is TRBV2, the J gene TRBJ2-5; D unclear. The V gene lost 4 bases and the J gene lost 0 bases, with 12 bases spanning the gap. The CDR3 spans 15 residues. CDR1 and CDR2 (germline): SNHLY, FYNNEI. The CDR3 DNA follows: TGTGCCAGCAGTGCCGGGTCTTCGTACCAAGAGACCCAGTACTTC. It specifies CASSAGSSYQETQYF.

The sample holds one count of this clone. The chain joins TRBV4-1 to TRBJ1-2; D may be TRBD1 (6 bases). The CDR3 spans 15 residues. Germline CDR1 reads MGHRA; CDR2 reads YSYEKL. With 0 bases removed from V and 8 bases from J, the gap between germline ends came to 16 bases. The CDR3 sequence: CASSQDPGTRRGYTF. CDR3 DNA sequence: TGCGCCAGCAGCCAAGACCCCGGGACACGTCGGGGCTACACCTTC.

The chain employs TRBV5-8 and TRBJ2-3; TRBD2 might be the D (6 bases). Trimming took off 0 bases at V and 5 bases at J, with 10 bases between the two ends. CDR3 length: 14 amino acids. From germline, CDR1 is SGHTS and CDR2 YDEGEE. The CDR3 loop is CASSLGRTIDTQYF. The CDR3 nucleotides read TGTGCCAGCAGCTTGGGGCGGACTATAGATACGCAGTATTTT.

V gene TRBV30 combines with J gene TRBJ2-7, with D possibly being TRBD1 (6 bases). The CDR3 runs 11 residues. Germline V gene sequence: CDR1 GTSNPN, CDR2 SVGIG (reference sequence). The V and J ends lost 4 bases and 3 bases respectively, with 7 bases between them. DNA for the CDR3: TGTGCCTGGACAGGGGTCTACGAGCAGTACTTC. Translation gives CAWTGVYEQYF. Full variable domain (remainder filled in from reference TRBV30 and TRBJ2-7): SQTIHQWPATLVQPVGSPLSLECTVEGTSNPNLYWYRQAAGRGLQLLFYSVGIGQISSEVPQNLSASRPQDRQFILSSKKLLLSDSGFYLCAWTGVYEQYFGPGTRLTVT.

The chain has TRBV5-8 and TRBJ2-1, with D uncertain. This CDR3 has 14 residues. V dropped 0 bases and J dropped 10 bases, with 14 bases sitting between them. The germline gives CDR1 SGHTS, CDR2 YDEGEE. CDR3 nucleotide sequence: TGTGCCAGCAGCTTGGCTCTGGTAGTGAGCGAGCAGTTCTTC. It translates to CASSLALVVSEQFF. The variable domain in full, with the rest retrieved from reference TRBV5-8 and TRBJ2-1, is EAGVTQSPTHLIKTRGQQATLRCSPISGHTSVYWYQQALGLGLQFLLWYDEGEERNRGNFPPRFSGRQFPNYSSELNVNALELEDSALYLCASSLALVVSEQFFGPGTRLTVL.

The chain is built from TRBV19 and TRBJ2-2; no clear D. The CDR3 is 15 residues long. Trimming shortened V by 3 bases and J by 5 bases, and 13 bases separated the two germline ends. Germline loops: CDR1 LNHDA, CDR2 SQIVND (reference sequence). The CDR3 spells CASSMSLSFTGELFF. The CDR3 nucleotides are TGTGCCAGTAGTATGAGTTTATCGTTTACCGGGGAGCTGTTTTTT.

V and J are TRBV5-1 and TRBJ1-5, with D hard to call. The length of the CDR3 is 13 residues. Germline values: CDR1 SGHRS, CDR2 YFSETQ. The germline V and J ends were trimmed by 0 bases and 3 bases, with 4 bases remaining between them. The CDR3 DNA sequence: TGCGCCAGCAGCTTGGGAGTCAATCAGCCCCAGCATTTT. It translates to CASSLGVNQPQHF. The full variable domain, in which reference TRBV5-1 and TRBJ1-5 provide the parts outside the CDR3, is KAGVTQTPRYLIKTRGQQVTLSCSPISGHRSVSWYQQTPGQGLQFLFEYFSETQRNKGNFPGRFSGRQFSNSRSEMNVSTLELGDSALYLCASSLGVNQPQHFGDGTRLSIL.